Listed below are T cell receptor beta chains from one sample, sequenced in a study of T cell responses to AZD1222 COVID-19 vaccine. Method: immunoSEQ multiplex PCR; TCRdb's copy keeps in-frame clones and lacks some. Of 150,000 to 200,000 clones listed, over 80% are singletons. Sample: peripheral blood, taken on day 0 of AZD1222 vaccination. The receptors derive from an adult in good health. Both conserved end residues are part of each CDR3. D genes are given only for firm matches. Size values are once, few and many counts, or a class for expanded clones, and some rows have none.

V gene,J gene,D gene,clone size,CDR3 protein,CDR3 DNA
TRBV6-5,TRBJ1-4,-,-,CASSRTGTGNEKLFF,TGTGCCAGCAGCCGTACAGGGACGGGGAATGAAAAACTGTTTTTT
TRBV7-8,TRBJ1-5,-,-,CASRSDRSQYSNQPQHF,TGTGCCAGCAGATCGGACAGATCCCAATATAGCAATCAGCCCCAGCATTTT
TRBV5-1,TRBJ1-2,-,-,CASSLVGGRSYGYTF,TGCGCCAGCAGCTTGGTTGGGGGACGAAGCTATGGCTACACCTTC
TRBV5-1,TRBJ2-7,TRBD1,-,CARITGEYEQYF,TGCGCCAGGATAACAGGGGAATACGAGCAGTACTTC
TRBV4-1,TRBJ1-1,-,-,CASSPRDRLNTEAFF,TGCGCCAGCAGCCCCCGCGACAGACTGAACACTGAAGCTTTCTTT
TRBV6-2/TRBV6-3,TRBJ1-2,-,once,CASSYGSLFAGYTF,TGTGCCAGCAGTTACGGCAGCCTGTTTGCTGGCTACACCTTC
TRBV5-4,TRBJ1-4,-,-,CASSLGLNEKLFF,TGTGCCAGCAGCTTGGGACTTAATGAAAAACTGTTTTTT
TRBV18,TRBJ2-2,-,-,CASSPPVNTGELFF,TGTGCCAGCTCACCACCAGTAAACACCGGGGAGCTGTTTTTT
TRBV3-1/TRBV3-2,TRBJ2-3,-,-,CASSQDRSTDTQYF,TGTGCCAGCAGCCAAGACAGGTCCACAGATACGCAGTATTTT
TRBV15,TRBJ1-2,TRBD1,-,CATSRGGGQAVRGYTF,TGTGCCACCAGCAGAGGGGGGGGACAGGCGGTTCGTGGCTACACCTTC
TRBV14,TRBJ2-5,TRBD2,-,CASSQPSGVRETQYF,TGTGCCAGCAGCCAACCTAGCGGGGTACGGGAGACCCAGTACTTC
TRBV29-1,TRBJ2-1,TRBD2,once,CSVEGAGGPYNEQFF,TGCAGCGTTGAAGGAGCGGGGGGACCCTACAATGAGCAGTTCTTC
TRBV9,TRBJ1-3,-,-,CASTPGQTTGNTIYF,TGTGCCAGCACCCCAGGGCAGACCACAGGAAACACCATATATTTT
TRBV5-1,TRBJ2-7,-,-,CASAPWDTSYEQYF,TGCGCCAGCGCACCCTGGGACACCTCCTACGAGCAGTACTTC
TRBV20-1,TRBJ1-2,-,-,CSAVPESRYTF,TGCAGTGCAGTTCCAGAGTCCCGCTACACCTTC
TRBV5-1,TRBJ1-5,TRBD1,-,CASSSGGQGDQPQHF,TGCGCCAGCAGCTCAGGGGGGCAGGGTGATCAGCCCCAGCATTTT
TRBV28,TRBJ1-1,-,once,CASSSRSGHKNTEAFF,TGTGCCAGCAGTTCACGTTCGGGACACAAGAACACTGAAGCTTTCTTT
TRBV27,TRBJ1-2,TRBD1,-,CASSPDRARYGYTF,TGTGCCAGCAGCCCGGACAGGGCCCGCTATGGCTACACCTTC
TRBV2,TRBJ1-2,-,-,CASSSQGVGGYTF,TGTGCCAGCAGTTCTCAGGGCGTTGGGGGCTACACCTTC
TRBV11-2,TRBJ2-5,TRBD1,-,CASSSPAGGETQYF,TGTGCCAGCAGCTCCCCCGCAGGGGGAGAGACCCAGTACTTC
TRBV11-2,TRBJ1-4,-,-,CASSPPRGGEKLFF,TGTGCCAGCAGCCCCCCGAGGGGAGGTGAAAAACTGTTTTTT
TRBV27,TRBJ2-2,-,once,CATRGERTGELFF,TGTGCCACCCGAGGTGAGCGCACCGGGGAGCTGTTTTTT
TRBV5-1,TRBJ1-4,-,once,CASAPGGTNEKLFF,TGCGCCAGTGCCCCAGGAGGCACTAATGAAAAACTGTTTTTT
TRBV6-2/TRBV6-3,TRBJ1-2,-,-,CASSYEGNGYTF,TGTGCCAGCAGTTATGAGGGAAATGGCTACACCTTC
TRBV5-6,TRBJ2-7,TRBD2,-,CASSLARLAVSYEQYF,TGTGCCAGCAGCTTGGCGCGACTAGCCGTCTCCTACGAGCAGTACTTC
TRBV27,TRBJ1-4,-,-,CASSLAGPRFGNEKLFF,TGTGCCAGCAGTTTGGCCGGACCGCGTTTTGGTAATGAAAAACTGTTTTTT
TRBV6-5,TRBJ2-1,TRBD2,-,CASSWGGTNNEQFF,TGTGCCAGCAGTTGGGGGGGGACCAACAATGAGCAGTTCTTC
TRBV19,TRBJ1-1,-,-,CASSKRGTPNDSEAFF,TGTGCCAGTAGTAAAAGGGGGACACCGAACGACAGTGAAGCTTTCTTT
TRBV3-1/TRBV3-2,TRBJ2-2,-,-,CASTSNTGELFF,TGTGCCAGCACCTCGAACACCGGGGAGCTGTTTTTT
TRBV19,TRBJ1-4,-,-,CASRSADVEKLFF,TGTGCCAGTAGATCCGCCGACGTTGAAAAACTGTTTTTT
TRBV27,TRBJ1-2,-,-,CASRLTGQLIHGYTF,TGTGCCAGCAGGCTAACGGGGCAGCTGATCCATGGCTACACCTTC
TRBV15,TRBJ1-2,TRBD1,-,CATSRDRDRGLKGYTF,TGTGCCACCAGCAGAGATCGGGACAGGGGGCTGAAAGGCTACACCTTC
TRBV7-8,TRBJ2-5,TRBD2,-,CASSLILAGITQETQYF,TGTGCCAGCAGCTTAATCCTAGCGGGGATTACTCAAGAGACCCAGTACTTC
TRBV9,TRBJ1-2,-,-,CASSVVDFPYGYTF,TGTGCCAGCAGCGTAGTGGATTTCCCATATGGCTACACCTTC
TRBV6-6,TRBJ1-2,-,-,CASSPTGNYGYTF,TGTGCCAGCAGTCCCACAGGGAACTATGGCTACACCTTC
TRBV5-1,TRBJ2-7,TRBD1,-,CASSSGGTGQNEQYF,TGCGCCAGCAGCTCCGGGGGGACAGGGCAGAACGAGCAGTACTTC
TRBV5-4,TRBJ2-5,TRBD1,-,CASSLQGAGETQYF,TGTGCCAGCAGCTTACAGGGGGCGGGAGAGACCCAGTACTTC
TRBV6-2/TRBV6-3,TRBJ2-3,-,-,CASSRGTPDYTQYF,TGTGCCAGCAGTAGGGGGACGCCGGATTATACGCAGTATTTT
TRBV5-1,TRBJ1-5,-,-,CASSLAPLGTNQPQHF,TGCGCCAGCAGCTTGGCTCCCCTGGGGACCAATCAGCCCCAGCATTTT
TRBV28,TRBJ1-4,-,-,CASSSPQIIEGLFF,TGTGCCAGCAGTTCCCCACAGATAATCGAAGGACTGTTTTTT
TRBV6-5,TRBJ1-6,-,-,CASSYNRNSPLHF,TGTGCCAGCAGTTACAACAGAAATTCACCCCTCCACTTT
TRBV5-1,TRBJ2-2,-,once,CASSLGYTGELFF,TGCGCCAGCAGCTTGGGGTACACCGGGGAGCTGTTTTTT
TRBV7-3,TRBJ2-5,-,-,CASSLWGSQETQYF,TGTGCCAGCAGCTTATGGGGGTCCCAAGAGACCCAGTACTTC
TRBV3-1/TRBV3-2,TRBJ2-7,-,few,CASSQGLGAFYEQYF,TGTGCCAGCAGCCAAGGGCTAGGGGCCTTCTACGAGCAGTACTTC
TRBV6-4,TRBJ2-3,TRBD1,-,CASRPDRVNTDTQYF,TGTGCCAGCAGGCCGGACAGGGTAAACACAGATACGCAGTATTTT
TRBV27,TRBJ2-7,-,-,CASSFFGAPYEQYF,TGTGCCAGCAGTTTTTTTGGAGCTCCATACGAGCAGTACTTC
TRBV13,TRBJ1-1,TRBD1,-,CASSLGQGNTEAFF,TGTGCCAGCAGCCTCGGACAGGGAAACACTGAAGCTTTCTTT